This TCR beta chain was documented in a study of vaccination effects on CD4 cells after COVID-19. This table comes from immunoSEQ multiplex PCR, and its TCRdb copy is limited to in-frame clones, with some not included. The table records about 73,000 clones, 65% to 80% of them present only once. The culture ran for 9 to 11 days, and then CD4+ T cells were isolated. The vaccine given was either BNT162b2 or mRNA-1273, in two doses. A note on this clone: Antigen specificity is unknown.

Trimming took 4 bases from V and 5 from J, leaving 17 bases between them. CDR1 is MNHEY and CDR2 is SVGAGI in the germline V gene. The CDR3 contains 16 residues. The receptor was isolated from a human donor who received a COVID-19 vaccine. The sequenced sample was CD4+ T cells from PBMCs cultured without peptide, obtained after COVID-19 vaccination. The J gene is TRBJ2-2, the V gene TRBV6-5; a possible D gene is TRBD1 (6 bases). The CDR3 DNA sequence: TGTGCCAGCAGTTCACCTACCATAACAGGGACCGGGGAGCTGTTTTTT. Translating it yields CASSSPTITGTGELFF.